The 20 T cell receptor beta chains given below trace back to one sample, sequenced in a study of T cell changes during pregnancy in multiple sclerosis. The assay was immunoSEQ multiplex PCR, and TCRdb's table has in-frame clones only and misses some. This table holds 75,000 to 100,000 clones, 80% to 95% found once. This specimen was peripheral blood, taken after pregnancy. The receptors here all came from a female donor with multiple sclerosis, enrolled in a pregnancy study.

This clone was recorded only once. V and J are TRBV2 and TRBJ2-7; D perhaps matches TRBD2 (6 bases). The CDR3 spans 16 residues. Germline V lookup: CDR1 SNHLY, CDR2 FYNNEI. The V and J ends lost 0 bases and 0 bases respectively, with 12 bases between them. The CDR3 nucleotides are TGTGCCAGCAGTGAAGCGCTCGAGCGGGTCTCCTACGAGCAGTACTTC. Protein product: CASSEALERVSYEQYF.

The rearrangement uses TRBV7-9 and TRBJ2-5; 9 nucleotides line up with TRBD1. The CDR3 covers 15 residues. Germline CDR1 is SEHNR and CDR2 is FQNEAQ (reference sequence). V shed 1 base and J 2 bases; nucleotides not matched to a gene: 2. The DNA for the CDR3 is TGTGCCAGCAGCTTAGGGACAGGGGAACAAGAGACCCAGTACTTC. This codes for CASSLGTGEQETQYF.

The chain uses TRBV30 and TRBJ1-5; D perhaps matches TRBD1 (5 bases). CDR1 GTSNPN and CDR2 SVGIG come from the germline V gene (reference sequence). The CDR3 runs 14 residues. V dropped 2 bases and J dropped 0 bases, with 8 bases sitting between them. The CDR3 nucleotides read TGTGCCTGGAGTACAGGTTATAGCAATCAGCCCCAGCATTTT. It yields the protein CAWSTGYSNQPQHF.

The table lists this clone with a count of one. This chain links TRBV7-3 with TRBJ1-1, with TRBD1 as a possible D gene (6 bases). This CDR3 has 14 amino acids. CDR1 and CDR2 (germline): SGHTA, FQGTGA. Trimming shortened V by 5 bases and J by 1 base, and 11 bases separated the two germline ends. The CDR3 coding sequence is TGTGCCAGCAGCGCCGGACAGACGAACACTGAAGCTTTCTTT. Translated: CASSAGQTNTEAFF.

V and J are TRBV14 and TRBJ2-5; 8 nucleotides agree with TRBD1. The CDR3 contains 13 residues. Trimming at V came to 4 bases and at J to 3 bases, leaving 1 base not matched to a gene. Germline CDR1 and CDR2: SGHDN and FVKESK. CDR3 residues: CASSRQGKETQYF. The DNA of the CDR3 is TGTGCCAGCAGCCGACAGGGGAAAGAGACCCAGTACTTC.

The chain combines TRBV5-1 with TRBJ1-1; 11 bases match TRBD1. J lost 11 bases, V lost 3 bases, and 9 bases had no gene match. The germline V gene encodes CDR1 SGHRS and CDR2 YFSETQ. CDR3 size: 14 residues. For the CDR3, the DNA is TGCGCCAGCAGCTCAAGAGGACAGGGGGCATTCGCTTTCTTT. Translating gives CASSSRGQGAFAFF.

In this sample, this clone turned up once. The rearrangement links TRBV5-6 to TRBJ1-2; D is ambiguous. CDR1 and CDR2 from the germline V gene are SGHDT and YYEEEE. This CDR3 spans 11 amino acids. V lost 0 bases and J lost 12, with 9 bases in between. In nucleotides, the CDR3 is TGTGCCAGCAGCTTGGGACTTCTAAACACCTTC. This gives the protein CASSLGLLNTF.

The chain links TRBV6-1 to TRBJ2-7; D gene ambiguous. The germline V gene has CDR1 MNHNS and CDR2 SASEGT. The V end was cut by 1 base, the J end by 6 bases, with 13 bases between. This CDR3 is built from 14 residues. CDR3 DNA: TGTGCCAGCAGTGAAGGAACCACCCTAACCGAGCAGTACTTC. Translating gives CASSEGTTLTEQYF.

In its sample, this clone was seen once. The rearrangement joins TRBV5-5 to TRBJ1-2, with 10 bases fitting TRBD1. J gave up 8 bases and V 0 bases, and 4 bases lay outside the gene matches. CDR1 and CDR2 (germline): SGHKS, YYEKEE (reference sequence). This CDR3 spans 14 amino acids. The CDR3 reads CASSLEGTGVGYTF. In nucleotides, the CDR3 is TGTGCCAGCAGCTTGGAAGGGACAGGGGTCGGCTACACCTTC.

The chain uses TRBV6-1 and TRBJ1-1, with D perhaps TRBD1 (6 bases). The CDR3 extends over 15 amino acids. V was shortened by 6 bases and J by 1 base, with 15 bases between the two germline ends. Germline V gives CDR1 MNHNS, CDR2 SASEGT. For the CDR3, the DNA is TGTGCCAGCAGCCCACAGGGTCCGGCGAACACTGAAGCTTTCTTT. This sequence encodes CASSPQGPANTEAFF.

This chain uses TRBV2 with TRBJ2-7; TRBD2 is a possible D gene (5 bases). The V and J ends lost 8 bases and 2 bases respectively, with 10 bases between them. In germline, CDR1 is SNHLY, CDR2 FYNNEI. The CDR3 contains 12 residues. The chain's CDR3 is CASAERAYEQYF. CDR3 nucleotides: TGTGCCAGCGCGGAGAGGGCCTACGAGCAGTACTTC.

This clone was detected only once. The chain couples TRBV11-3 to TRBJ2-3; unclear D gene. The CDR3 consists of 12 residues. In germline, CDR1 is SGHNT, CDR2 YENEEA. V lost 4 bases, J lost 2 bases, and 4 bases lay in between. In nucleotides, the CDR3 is TGTGCCAGCAGCTCTACCACAGATACGCAGTATTTT. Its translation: CASSSTTDTQYF.

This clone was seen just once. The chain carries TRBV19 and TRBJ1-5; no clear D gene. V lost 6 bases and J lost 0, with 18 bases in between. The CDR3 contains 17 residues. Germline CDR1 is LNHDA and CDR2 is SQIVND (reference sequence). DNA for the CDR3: TGTGCCAGTAGCGACCGGGCGGGATTCCATAGCAATCAGCCCCAGCATTTT. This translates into CASSDRAGFHSNQPQHF.

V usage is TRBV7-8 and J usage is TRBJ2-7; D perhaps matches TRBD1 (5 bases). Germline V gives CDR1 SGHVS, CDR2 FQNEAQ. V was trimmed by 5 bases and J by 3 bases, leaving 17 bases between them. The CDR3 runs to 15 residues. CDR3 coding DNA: TGTGCCAGCAGCCCCCGGCAGGGTTGGGACTACGAGCAGTACTTC. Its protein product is CASSPRQGWDYEQYF.

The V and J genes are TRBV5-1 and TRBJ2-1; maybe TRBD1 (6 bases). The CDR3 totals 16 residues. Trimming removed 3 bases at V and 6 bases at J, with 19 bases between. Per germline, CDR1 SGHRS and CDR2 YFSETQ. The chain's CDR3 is CASSSIQGAPGNEQFF. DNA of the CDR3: TGCGCCAGCAGCTCAATACAGGGTGCGCCAGGCAATGAGCAGTTCTTC.

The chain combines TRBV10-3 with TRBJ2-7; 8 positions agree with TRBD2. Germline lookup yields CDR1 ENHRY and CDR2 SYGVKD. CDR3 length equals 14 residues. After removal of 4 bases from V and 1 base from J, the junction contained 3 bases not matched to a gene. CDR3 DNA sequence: TGTGCCATCAGTGGGTCTAGCGGGTCCTACGAGCAGTACTTC. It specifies CAISGSSGSYEQYF.

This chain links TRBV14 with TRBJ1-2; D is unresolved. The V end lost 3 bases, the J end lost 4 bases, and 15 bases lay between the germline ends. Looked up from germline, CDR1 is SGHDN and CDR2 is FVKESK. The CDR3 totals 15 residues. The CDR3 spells CASSHQRAQPYGYTF. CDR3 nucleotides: TGTGCCAGCAGCCACCAGCGGGCACAGCCCTATGGCTACACCTTC.

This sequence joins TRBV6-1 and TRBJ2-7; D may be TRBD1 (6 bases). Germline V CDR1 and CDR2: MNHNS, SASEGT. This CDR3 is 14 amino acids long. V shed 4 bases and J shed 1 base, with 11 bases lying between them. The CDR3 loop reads CASSGTGSSYEQYF. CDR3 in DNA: TGTGCCAGCAGTGGTACAGGGAGTTCCTACGAGCAGTACTTC.

CDR3 in DNA: TGTGCCAGCAGCTTAGTTTGGGGTAGCGGGTTCAATGAGCAGTTCTTC. Encoded protein: CASSLVWGSGFNEQFF. The chain recombines TRBV7-6 with TRBJ2-1, with TRBD2 matching 7 bases. Losses at the gene ends were 1 base for V and 6 bases for J; bases not matched to a gene: 9. Germline loops: CDR1 SGHVS, CDR2 FNYEAQ. The CDR3 extends over 16 amino acids.

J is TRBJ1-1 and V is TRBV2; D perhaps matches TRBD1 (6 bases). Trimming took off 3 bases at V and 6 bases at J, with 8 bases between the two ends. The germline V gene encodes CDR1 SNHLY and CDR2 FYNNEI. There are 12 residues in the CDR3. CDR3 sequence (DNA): TGTGCCAGCAGTGATAACAGGGCTGAAGCTTTCTTT. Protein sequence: CASSDNRAEAFF.